One sample yielded the 14 T cell receptor beta chains listed below, sequenced in a study of T cells in Graves' hyperthyroidism and ophthalmopathy. The CDR3 regions of TCR beta were amplified from RNA transcripts. TCR CDR3 regions were first amplified by RT-PCR with HTBI primers. TCRdb re-called the multiplex PCR reads with MiXCR, one entry per CDR3 protein. The profile covers around 300,000 distinct CDR3 sequences, with 10% to 15% appearing a single time and roughly 8% taken by the ten largest. Sequencing was done on a sample of blood. The receptor source for this set is a woman younger than 45 with Graves' hyperthyroidism that later progressed to Graves' ophthalmopathy.

In its sample, this clonotype was seen many times. The rearrangement links TRBV18 to TRBJ2-3; D not certain. Per germline, CDR1 KGHSH and CDR2 LQKENI. With 6 bases removed from V and 1 base from J, the gap between germline ends came to 17 bases. CDR3 size: 16 residues. The chain's CDR3 is CASSSPQLVGTDTQYF. CDR3 nucleotide sequence: TGTGCCAGCTCGTCCCCCCAGTTGGTCGGCACAGATACGCAGTATTTT.

Many counts were recorded for this clonotype. The V gene is TRBV9, the J gene TRBJ1-2; D is possibly TRBD1 (5 bases). Germline V gives CDR1 SGDLS, CDR2 YYNGEE. There are 14 residues in the CDR3. Trimming cost V 2 bases and J 5 bases, with 13 bases left between them. The CDR3 DNA reads TGTGCCAGCAGCGTTTCTGGGACCCTATATGGCTACACCTTC. Its protein is CASSVSGTLYGYTF.

This clonotype was observed at least ten times. The chain couples TRBV4-3 to TRBJ2-2, with TRBD1 identical over 8 bases. The CDR3 contains 13 residues. V lost 4 bases to trimming and J lost 9 bases; unmatched junction nucleotides: 4. Germline V gene lookup returns CDR1 LGHNA and CDR2 YSLEER. The CDR3 loop reads CASSPSGGRELFF. The DNA for the CDR3 is TGCGCCAGCAGCCCTTCAGGGGGCCGGGAGCTGTTTTTT.

This clonotype was counted ten times or more. This rearrangement joins TRBV28 to TRBJ2-2; maybe TRBD1 (5 bases). The CDR3 loop spans 16 amino acids. The V end lost 6 bases, the J end lost 9 bases, and 23 bases lay between the germline ends. Germline V gene data show CDR1 as MDHEN and CDR2 as SYDVKM. In DNA, the CDR3 is TGTGCCAGCAGATCCCCTGGACAAGGTTTAGGGAGGGAGCTGTTTTTT. This encodes CASRSPGQGLGRELFF. Full variable domain (remainder filled in from reference TRBV28 and TRBJ2-2): DVKVTQSSRYLVKRTGEKVFLECVQDMDHENMFWYRQDPGLGLRLIYFSYDVKMKEKGDIPEGYSVSREKKERFSLILESASTNQTSMYLCASRSPGQGLGRELFFGEGSRLTVL.

This clonotype was seen repeatedly, ten times or more. The chain combines TRBV7-2 with TRBJ2-2; 14 nucleotides agree with TRBD2. The J segment lost 9 bases and the V segment lost 5 bases, leaving 5 bases of the junction unmatched. Germline V gives CDR1 SGHTA, CDR2 FQGNSA. This CDR3 has 15 residues. The CDR3 reads CASSPTSGRARELFF. In DNA form, the CDR3 reads TGTGCCAGCAGCCCGACTAGCGGGAGGGCCCGGGAGCTGTTTTTT.

This clonotype has a count of ten or more. The V call is TRBV29-1, the J call TRBJ1-1, with no clear D. This CDR3 has 13 amino acids. The germline CDR1 and CDR2 sequences are SQVTM and ANQGSEA. V was trimmed by 7 bases and J by 1 base, leaving 13 bases between them. In nucleotides, the CDR3 is TGCAGCGCTGACGTTCTTTCGAACACTGAAGCTTTCTTT. Residues: CSADVLSNTEAFF.

This clonotype was detected many times. CDR3 sequence: CASSGAQGILSTIYF. The DNA for the CDR3 is TGTGCCAGCAGCGGAGCACAGGGGATATTAAGCACCATATATTTT. The chain couples TRBV7-9 to TRBJ1-3, with 7 bases matching TRBD1. The CDR3 contains 15 residues. The trim removed 5 bases at V and 9 bases at J, leaving 13 bases unmatched. Germline-derived CDR1 and CDR2 are SEHNR and FQNEAQ (reference sequence).

This clonotype was detected many times. V is TRBV3-1 and J is TRBJ1-4; perhaps TRBD1 as D (6 bases). Per the germline V gene, CDR1 is LGHDT and CDR2 is YNNKEL (reference sequence). V was cut by 0 bases and J by 7 bases, with 15 bases left in between. The CDR3 extends over 16 amino acids. The CDR3 sequence is CASSQDAGGRPEKLFF. The CDR3 DNA reads TGTGCCAGCAGCCAAGATGCGGGGGGGCGCCCTGAAAAACTGTTTTTT.

This clonotype was detected many times. The rearrangement uses TRBV20-1 and TRBJ2-5, with D possibly matching TRBD2 (6 bases). V lost 3 bases to trimming and J lost 1 base, with 12 bases between them. The CDR3 runs 14 residues. Per the germline V gene, CDR1 is DFQATT and CDR2 is SNEGSKA (reference sequence). The CDR3 DNA reads as TGCAGTGCTAGCCGTCTCGGGGGCCAAGAGACCCAGTACTTC. Its protein is CSASRLGGQETQYF.

This chain joins TRBV28 and TRBJ1-1; 7 nucleotides line up with TRBD1. This CDR3 has 14 residues. Trimming cost V 7 bases and J 3 bases; bases outside gene matches: 8. Germline CDR1 reads MDHEN; CDR2 reads SYDVKM. For the CDR3, the DNA is TGTGCCAGCACCCGCCCACAGGGGCACACTGAAGCTTTCTTT. Translating it yields CASTRPQGHTEAFF.

This chain links TRBV18 with TRBJ1-2; D perhaps matches TRBD1 (6 bases). V dropped 5 bases and J dropped 2 bases, with 15 bases sitting between them. CDR1 KGHSH and CDR2 LQKENI come from the germline V gene. This CDR3 has 15 residues. CDR3: CASSALDSVNYGYTF. CDR3 nucleotide sequence: TGTGCCAGCTCAGCCTTGGACAGTGTAAACTATGGCTACACCTTC.

This clonotype was counted ten times or more. For the CDR3, the DNA is TGTGCCAGCAGTGGGGGACAGGGGAGGTCACCCCTCCACTTT. It specifies CASSGGQGRSPLHF. The V gene is TRBV6-1, the J gene TRBJ1-6, with 10 bases aligning to TRBD1. The CDR3 is 14 residues long. In germline, CDR1 is MNHNS, CDR2 SASEGT. V gave up 4 bases and J gave up 10 bases; unmatched junction bases: 4.

This clonotype was detected many times. The chain couples TRBV10-3 to TRBJ1-2, with 8 bases lining up with TRBD1. CDR3 length: 14 residues. Losses at the gene ends were 4 bases for V and 8 bases for J; bases not matched to a gene: 9. Germline V gives CDR1 ENHRY, CDR2 SYGVKD. DNA of the CDR3: TGTGCCATCAGTGCGGACAGGGCCGAGAGGGGCTACACCTTC. Encoded protein: CAISADRAERGYTF.

The chain has TRBV4-3 and TRBJ2-7; D is unresolved. V was trimmed by 0 bases and J by 7 bases, leaving 10 bases between them. This CDR3 has 13 residues. In germline, CDR1 is LGHNA, CDR2 YSLEER. The DNA for the CDR3 is TGCGCCAGCAGCCAAGATTACCCCGGAGAGCAGTACTTC. Amino acids: CASSQDYPGEQYF.